Listed here are 3 T cell receptor beta chains from one sample, sequenced in a study of control samples from healthy donors and cancer patients (dated by TCRdb to 2018 to 2021). The library was made by the immunoSEQ multiplex PCR assay. Not all clones reach the TCRdb copy of this immuneACCESS table, which keeps in-frame sequences only. Checked studies attribute under half of the gap to unresolved V genes and leave the rest unexplained. The sample contains about 47,000 clones, about four fifths of them found a single time. About a tenth of the sample comes from the top ten. The sample consisted of blood. Receptors were obtained from a man between 70 and 80 years old in good health.

By sample fraction, this clone is medium-sized. The rearrangement joins TRBV11-2 to TRBJ2-7; 11 bases are shared with TRBD1. The germline V gene has CDR1 SGHAT and CDR2 FQNNGV. CDR3 length: 14 amino acids. V was pared by 6 bases and J by 7 bases, with 8 bases of the junction left unmatched. The CDR3 sequence: CASRKGQGAEEQYF. CDR3 in DNA: TGTGCCAGCAGAAAAGGACAGGGGGCTGAAGAGCAGTACTTC.

This chain connects TRBV6-5 to TRBJ2-7; D is possibly TRBD1 (5 bases). Germline CDR1 MNHEY, CDR2 SVGAGI. This CDR3 is built from 13 residues. Trimming took off 1 base at V and 4 bases at J, with 8 bases between the two ends. The CDR3 loop reads CASSYFKGYEQYF. DNA of the CDR3: TGTGCCAGCAGTTACTTTAAGGGGTACGAGCAGTACTTC.

The chain is built from TRBV11-3 and TRBJ2-1; 11 bases align to TRBD1. The length of the CDR3 is 16 residues. Per the germline V gene, CDR1 is SGHNT and CDR2 is YENEEA. V trimming: 4 bases; J trimming: 5 bases; junction bases outside the gene matches: 7. DNA of the CDR3: TGTGCCAGCAGCTCCTGGGCGGGACAGGGGGACAATGAGCAGTTCTTC. As protein: CASSSWAGQGDNEQFF.